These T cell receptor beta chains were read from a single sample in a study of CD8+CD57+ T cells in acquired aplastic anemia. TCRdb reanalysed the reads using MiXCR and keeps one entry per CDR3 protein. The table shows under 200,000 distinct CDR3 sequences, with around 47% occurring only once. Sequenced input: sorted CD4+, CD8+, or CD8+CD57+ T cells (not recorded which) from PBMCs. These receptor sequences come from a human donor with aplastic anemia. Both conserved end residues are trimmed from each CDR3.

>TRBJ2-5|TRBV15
ATSGPGLAGTPPETQY
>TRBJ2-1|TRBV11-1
ASSPGTSGRTNEQF
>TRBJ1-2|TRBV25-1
ASSETGRTYGYT
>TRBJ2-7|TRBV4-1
ASSQETSGKTLGREQY
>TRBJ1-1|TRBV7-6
ASSLGGDTEAF
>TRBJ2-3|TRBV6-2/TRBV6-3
ASSRDRITDTQY
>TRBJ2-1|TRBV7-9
ASSTWANEQF
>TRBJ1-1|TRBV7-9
ASSPRTAMNTEAF
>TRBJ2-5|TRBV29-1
SVVYLQTQY
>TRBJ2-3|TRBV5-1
ASSLGLAGFTDTQY
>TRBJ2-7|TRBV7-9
ASSKVPSGSKEQY
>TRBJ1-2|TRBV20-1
SARVDIYGYT
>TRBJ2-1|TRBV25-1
ASSELDGTGYYNEQF
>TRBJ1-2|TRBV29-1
SVEAMSYYGYT
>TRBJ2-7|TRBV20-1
SAPSGTYEQY
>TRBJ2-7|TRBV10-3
ATRRGYEQY
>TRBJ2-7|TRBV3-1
ASSQARLAEQY
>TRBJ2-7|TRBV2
ASSRDRVTYEQY
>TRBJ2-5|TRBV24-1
ATSDPQGLQETQY
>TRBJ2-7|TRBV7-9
ASGLNYEQY
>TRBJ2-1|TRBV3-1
ASTQSRGPYNEQF
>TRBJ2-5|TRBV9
ASSVEGRSQETQY
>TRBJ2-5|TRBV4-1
ASSQEARALQETQY
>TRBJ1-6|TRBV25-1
ASRPQGDLYNSPLH
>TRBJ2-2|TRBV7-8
ASSLSGVGTGELF
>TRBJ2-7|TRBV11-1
ASSSRATGPNYEQY
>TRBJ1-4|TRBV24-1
ATSDPRGQGFEKLF
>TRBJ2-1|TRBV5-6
ASKEGTGLYNEQF
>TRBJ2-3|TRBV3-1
ASSQDGAGGPLTDTQY
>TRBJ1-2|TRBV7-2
ASSLMLSAGGYT
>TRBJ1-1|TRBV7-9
ASSRMTGGNTEAF
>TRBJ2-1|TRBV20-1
SANLAGLSYNEQF
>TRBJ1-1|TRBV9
ASSVIGTGGEAF
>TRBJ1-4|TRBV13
ASSPNRPGAANEKLF
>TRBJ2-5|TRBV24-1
ATSENSQRGTQY
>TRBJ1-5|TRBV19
ATSTGTPLRHQPQH
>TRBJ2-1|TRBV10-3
ASSYGGRSYNEQF
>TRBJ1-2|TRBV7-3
ASSPWTADYGYT
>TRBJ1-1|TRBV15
ATTIGSLNTEAF
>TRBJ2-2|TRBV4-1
ASSQAGRVGELF
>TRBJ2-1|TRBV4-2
ASSPRLAGGLSSYNEQF
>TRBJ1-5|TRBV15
ATSRDQGANQPQH
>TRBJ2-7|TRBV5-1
ASSSRQGRDEQY
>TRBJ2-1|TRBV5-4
ASSRTTHSGNEQF
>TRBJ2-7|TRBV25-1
ASSEWAGPYEQY
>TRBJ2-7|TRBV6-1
ASRTSSQGGSNEQY
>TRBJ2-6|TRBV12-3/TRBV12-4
ASSPQGSSGANVLT
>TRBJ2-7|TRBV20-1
SARESYEQY
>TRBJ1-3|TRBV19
ASRVDRSGNTIY
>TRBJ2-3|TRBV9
ASSAEPQADTQY
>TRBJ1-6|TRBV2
ASSVVGERNSPLH
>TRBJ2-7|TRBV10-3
AISESGDRGA